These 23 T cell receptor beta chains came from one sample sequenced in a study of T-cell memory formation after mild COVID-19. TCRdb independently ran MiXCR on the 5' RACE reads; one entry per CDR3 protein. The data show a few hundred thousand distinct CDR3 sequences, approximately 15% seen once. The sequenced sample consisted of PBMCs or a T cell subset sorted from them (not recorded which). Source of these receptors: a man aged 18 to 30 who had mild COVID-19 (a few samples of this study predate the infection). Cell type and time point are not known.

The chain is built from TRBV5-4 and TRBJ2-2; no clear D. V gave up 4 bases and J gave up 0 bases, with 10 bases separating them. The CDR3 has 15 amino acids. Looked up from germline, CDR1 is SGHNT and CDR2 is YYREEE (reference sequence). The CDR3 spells CASSPESANTGELFF. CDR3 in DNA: TGTGCCAGCAGCCCAGAGAGCGCGAACACCGGGGAGCTGTTTTTT.

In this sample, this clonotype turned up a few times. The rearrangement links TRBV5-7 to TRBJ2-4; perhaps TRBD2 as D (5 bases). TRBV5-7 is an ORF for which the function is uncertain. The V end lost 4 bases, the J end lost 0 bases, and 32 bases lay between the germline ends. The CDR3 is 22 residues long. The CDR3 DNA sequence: TGTGCCAGCAGCAACTCCGGGCAGGAGGCCCCTGCTTCACGATTAGCCAAAAACATTCAGTACTTC. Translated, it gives CASSNSGQEAPASRLAKNIQYF.

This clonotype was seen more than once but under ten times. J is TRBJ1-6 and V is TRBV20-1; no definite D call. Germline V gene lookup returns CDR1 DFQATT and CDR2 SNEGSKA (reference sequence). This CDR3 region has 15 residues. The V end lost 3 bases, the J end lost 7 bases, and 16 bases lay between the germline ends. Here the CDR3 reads CSARTPGPQNSPLHF. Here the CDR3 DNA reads TGCAGTGCTAGGACTCCCGGGCCACAAAATTCACCCCTCCACTTT.

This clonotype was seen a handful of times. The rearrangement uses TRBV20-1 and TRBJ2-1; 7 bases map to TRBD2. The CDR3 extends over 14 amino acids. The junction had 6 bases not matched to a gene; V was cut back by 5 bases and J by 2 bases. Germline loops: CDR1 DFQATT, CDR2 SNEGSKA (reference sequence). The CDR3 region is CSARGGLAYNEQFF. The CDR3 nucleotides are TGCAGTGCTCGGGGAGGGTTGGCCTACAATGAGCAGTTCTTC.

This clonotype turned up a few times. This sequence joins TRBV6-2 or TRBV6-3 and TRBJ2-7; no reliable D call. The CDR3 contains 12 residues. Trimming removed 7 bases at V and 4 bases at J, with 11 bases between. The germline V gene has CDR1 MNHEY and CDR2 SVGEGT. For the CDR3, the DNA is TGTGCCAGCACCGGACCTTATTACGAGCAGTACTTC. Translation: CASTGPYYEQYF.

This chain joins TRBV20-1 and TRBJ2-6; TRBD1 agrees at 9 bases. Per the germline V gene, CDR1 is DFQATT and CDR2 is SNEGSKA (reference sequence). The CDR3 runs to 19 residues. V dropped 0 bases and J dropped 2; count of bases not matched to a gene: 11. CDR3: CSARDLRDRELAGANVLTF. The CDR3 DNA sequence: TGCAGTGCTAGAGACCTCCGGGACAGGGAATTGGCTGGGGCCAACGTCCTGACTTTC.

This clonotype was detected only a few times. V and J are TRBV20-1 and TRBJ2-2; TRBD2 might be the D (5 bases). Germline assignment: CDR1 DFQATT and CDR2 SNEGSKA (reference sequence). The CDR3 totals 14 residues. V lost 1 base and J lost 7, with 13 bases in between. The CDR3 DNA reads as TGCAGTGCTAGAGTTGGCGGTCGGGGCGGGGAGCTGTTTTTT. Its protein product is CSARVGGRGGELFF.

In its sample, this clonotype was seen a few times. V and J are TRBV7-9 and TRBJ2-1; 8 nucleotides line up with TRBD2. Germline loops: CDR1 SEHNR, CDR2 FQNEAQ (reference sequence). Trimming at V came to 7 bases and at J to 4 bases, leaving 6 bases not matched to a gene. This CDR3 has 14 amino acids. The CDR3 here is CASITSGLYNEQFF. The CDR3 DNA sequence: TGTGCCAGCATCACTAGCGGACTATACAATGAGCAGTTCTTC.

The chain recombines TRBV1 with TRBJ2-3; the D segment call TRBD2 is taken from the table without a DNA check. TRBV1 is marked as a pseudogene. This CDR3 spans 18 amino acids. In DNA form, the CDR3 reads TGCACCAGCAGCCAAGATACCCGGACTAGCTCCGGGACAGATACGCAGTATTTT. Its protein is CTSSQDTRTSSGTDTQYF.

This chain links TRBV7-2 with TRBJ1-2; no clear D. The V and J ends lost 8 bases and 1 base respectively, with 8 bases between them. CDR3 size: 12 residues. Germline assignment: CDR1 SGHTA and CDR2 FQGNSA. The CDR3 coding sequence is TGTGCCAGCGGGGTCCGTAACTATGGCTACACCTTC. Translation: CASGVRNYGYTF.

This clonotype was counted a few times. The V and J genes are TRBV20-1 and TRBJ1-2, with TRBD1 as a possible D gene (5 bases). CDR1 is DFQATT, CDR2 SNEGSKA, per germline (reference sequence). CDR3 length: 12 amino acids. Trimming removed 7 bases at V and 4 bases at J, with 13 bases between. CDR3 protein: CSGATASYGYTF. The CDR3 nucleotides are TGCAGTGGGGCGACAGCCAGCTATGGCTACACCTTC.

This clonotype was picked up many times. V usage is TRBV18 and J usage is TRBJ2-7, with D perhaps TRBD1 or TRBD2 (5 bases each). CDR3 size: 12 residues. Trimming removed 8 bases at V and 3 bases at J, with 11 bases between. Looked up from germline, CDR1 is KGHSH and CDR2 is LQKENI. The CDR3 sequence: CASSPGGYEQYF. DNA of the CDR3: TGTGCCAGCAGCCCTGGGGGCTACGAGCAGTACTTC. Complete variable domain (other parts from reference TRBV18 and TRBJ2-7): NAGVMQNPRHLVRRRGQEARLRCSPMKGHSHVYWYRQLPEEGLKFMVYLQKENIIDESGMPKERFSAEFPKEGPSILRIQQVVRGDSAAYFCASSPGGYEQYFGPGTRLTVT.

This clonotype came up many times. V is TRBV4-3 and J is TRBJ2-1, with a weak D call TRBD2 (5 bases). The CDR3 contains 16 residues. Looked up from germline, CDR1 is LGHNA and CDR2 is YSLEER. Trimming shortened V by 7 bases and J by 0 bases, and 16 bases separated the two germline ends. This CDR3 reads CASTSSRGSSYNEQFF. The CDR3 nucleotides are TGCGCCAGCACCTCAAGCCGGGGAAGCTCCTACAATGAGCAGTTCTTC.

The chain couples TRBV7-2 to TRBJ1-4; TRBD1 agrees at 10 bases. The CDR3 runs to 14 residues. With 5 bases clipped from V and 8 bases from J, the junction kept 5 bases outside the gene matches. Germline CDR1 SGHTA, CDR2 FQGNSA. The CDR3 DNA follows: TGTGCCAGCAGCCGAGACAGGGGGCCCGAAAAACTGTTTTTT. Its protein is CASSRDRGPEKLFF.

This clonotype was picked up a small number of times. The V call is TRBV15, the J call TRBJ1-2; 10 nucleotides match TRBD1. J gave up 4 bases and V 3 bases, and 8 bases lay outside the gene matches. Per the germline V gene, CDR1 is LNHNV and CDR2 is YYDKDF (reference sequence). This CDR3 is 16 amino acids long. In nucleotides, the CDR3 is TGTGCCACCAGCAGTCGGGACAGGGGAGCAGGCTATGGCTACACCTTC. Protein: CATSSRDRGAGYGYTF.

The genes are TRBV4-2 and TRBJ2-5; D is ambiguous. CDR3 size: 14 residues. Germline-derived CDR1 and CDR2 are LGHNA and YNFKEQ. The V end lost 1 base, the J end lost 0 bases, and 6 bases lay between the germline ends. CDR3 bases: TGTGCCAGCAGCCAAGTGGCAGACCAAGAGACCCAGTACTTC. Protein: CASSQVADQETQYF.

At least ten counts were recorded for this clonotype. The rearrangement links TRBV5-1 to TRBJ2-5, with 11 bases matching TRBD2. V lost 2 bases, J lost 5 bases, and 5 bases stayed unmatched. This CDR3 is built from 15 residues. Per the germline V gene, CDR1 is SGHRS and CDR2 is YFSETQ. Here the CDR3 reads CASSFGSGGAETQYF. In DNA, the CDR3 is TGCGCCAGCAGCTTCGGTAGCGGGGGGGCCGAGACCCAGTACTTC. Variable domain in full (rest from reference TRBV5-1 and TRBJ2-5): KAGVTQTPRYLIKTRGQQVTLSCSPISGHRSVSWYQQTPGQGLQFLFEYFSETQRNKGNFPGRFSGRQFSNSRSEMNVSTLELGDSALYLCASSFGSGGAETQYFGPGTRLLVL.

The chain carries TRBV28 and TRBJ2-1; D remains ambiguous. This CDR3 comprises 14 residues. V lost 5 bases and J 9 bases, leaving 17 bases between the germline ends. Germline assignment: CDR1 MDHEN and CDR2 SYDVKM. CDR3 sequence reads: CASSNPHGLGEQFF. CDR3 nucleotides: TGTGCCAGCAGTAACCCCCACGGGTTGGGTGAGCAGTTCTTC.

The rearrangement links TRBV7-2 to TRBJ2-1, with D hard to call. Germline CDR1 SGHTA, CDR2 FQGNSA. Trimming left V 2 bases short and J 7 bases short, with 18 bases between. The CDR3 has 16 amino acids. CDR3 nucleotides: TGTGCCAGCAGCTTATACCGCGCGTGGGCTCGGAATGAGCAGTTCTTC. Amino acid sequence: CASSLYRAWARNEQFF. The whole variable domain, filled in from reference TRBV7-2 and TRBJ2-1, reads GAGVSQSPSNKVTEKGKDVELRCDPISGHTALYWYRQSLGQGLEFLIYFQGNSAPDKSGLPSDRFSAERTGGSVSTLTIQRTQQEDSAVYLCASSLYRAWARNEQFFGPGTRLTVL.

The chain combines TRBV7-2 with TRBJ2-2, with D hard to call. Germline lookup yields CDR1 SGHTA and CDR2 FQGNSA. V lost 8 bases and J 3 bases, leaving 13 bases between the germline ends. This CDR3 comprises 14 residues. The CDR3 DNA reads TGTGCCAGCTCCATACAGAAATACACCGGGGAGCTGTTTTTT. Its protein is CASSIQKYTGELFF.

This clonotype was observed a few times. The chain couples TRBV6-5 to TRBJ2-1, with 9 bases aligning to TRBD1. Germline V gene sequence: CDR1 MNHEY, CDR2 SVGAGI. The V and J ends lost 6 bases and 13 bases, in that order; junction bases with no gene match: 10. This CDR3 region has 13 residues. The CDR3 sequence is CASSPGQGTGQFF. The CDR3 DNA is TGTGCCAGCAGCCCCGGACAGGGGACGGGTCAGTTCTTC.

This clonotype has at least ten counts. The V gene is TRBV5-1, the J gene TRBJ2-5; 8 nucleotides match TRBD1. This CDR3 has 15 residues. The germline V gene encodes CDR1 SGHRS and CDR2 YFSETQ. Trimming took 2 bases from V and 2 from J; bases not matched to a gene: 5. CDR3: CASSLGQGSQETQYF. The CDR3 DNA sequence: TGCGCCAGCAGCTTAGGACAGGGAAGTCAAGAGACCCAGTACTTC.

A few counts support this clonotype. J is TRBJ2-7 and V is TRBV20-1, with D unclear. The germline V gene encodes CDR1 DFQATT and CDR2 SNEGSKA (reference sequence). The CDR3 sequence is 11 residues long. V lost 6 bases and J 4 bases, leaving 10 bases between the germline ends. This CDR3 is CSAKQRYEQYF. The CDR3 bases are TGCAGTGCAAAACAGAGATACGAGCAGTACTTC.